Presented here are 32 T cell receptor beta chains from one specimen sequenced in a study of T cells in tuberculosis. The data were produced by immunoSEQ multiplex PCR, yet TCRdb's version contains in-frame clones alone and is incomplete. Counted here are fewer than 35,000 clones, 86% occurring once; the ten biggest clones make up roughly 5.2%. Time point described: new active TB diagnosis, blood taken before or within 7 days of starting treatment. The sample was PBMCs, taken at tuberculosis diagnosis. The source of these receptors is an adult with tuberculosis.

This rearrangement joins TRBV2 to TRBJ2-5; 14 bases are a match to TRBD2. Germline CDR1 is SNHLY and CDR2 is FYNNEI. The CDR3 is 18 residues long. V dropped 6 bases and J dropped 1; count of bases not matched to a gene: 10. The CDR3 sequence: CASSEGTSGGPGQETQYF. The CDR3 bases are TGTGCCAGCAGCGAGGGGACTAGCGGGGGCCCGGGCCAAGAGACCCAGTACTTC.

The chain links TRBV6-1 to TRBJ1-2, with 9 positions matching TRBD1. In germline, CDR1 is MNHNS, CDR2 SASEGT. The CDR3 spans 14 residues. The V and J ends lost 9 bases and 5 bases, in that order; junction bases with no gene match: 10. DNA of the CDR3: TGTGCCAGTCGGGGACAGGGAAATATTTATGGCTACACCTTC. It is translated as CASRGQGNIYGYTF.

The chain has TRBV29-1 and TRBJ2-3; D is ambiguous. V shed 3 bases and J shed 2 bases, with 9 bases lying between them. This CDR3 is built from 13 residues. Germline V CDR1 and CDR2: SQVTM, ANQGSEA. The CDR3 sequence is CSVDLQNTDTQYF. The CDR3, as DNA: TGCAGCGTTGATCTACAGAACACAGATACGCAGTATTTT.

This chain connects TRBV18 to TRBJ2-1, with 8 bases lining up with TRBD1. This CDR3 is 13 amino acids long. Per the germline V gene, CDR1 is KGHSH and CDR2 is LQKENI. The V segment lost 8 bases and the J segment 7 bases; nucleotides outside the gene matches: 7. The CDR3 DNA reads TGTGCCAGCGGTCAGGGGGCGGGGAATGAGCAGTTCTTC. It specifies CASGQGAGNEQFF.

The V call is TRBV5-5, the J call TRBJ2-5, with TRBD1 matching 8 bases. CDR1 SGHKS and CDR2 YYEKEE come from the germline V gene (reference sequence). This CDR3 spans 16 amino acids. J lost 4 bases, V lost 0 bases, and 8 bases had no gene match. The CDR3, as DNA: TGTGCCAGCAGCTTGGCACCGGGACAGGAACGAGAGACCCAGTACTTC. Amino acids: CASSLAPGQERETQYF.

This chain connects TRBV6-5 to TRBJ2-2; no firm D call. The CDR3 runs to 14 residues. Germline CDR1 MNHEY, CDR2 SVGAGI. Between the trimmed V and J ends, which lost 5 bases and 6 bases, there was a span of 13 bases. DNA of the CDR3: TGTGCCAGCAGTGCCACAGTTTTTTCCGGGGAGCTGTTTTTT. Translating it yields CASSATVFSGELFF.

This rearrangement joins TRBV5-1 to TRBJ2-2, with a tentative D call TRBD1 (5 bases). The germline V gene has CDR1 SGHRS and CDR2 YFSETQ. The CDR3 runs to 15 residues. The germline V and J ends were trimmed by 0 bases and 5 bases, with 11 bases remaining between them. Here the CDR3 DNA reads TGCGCCAGCAGCTTGGACGGAAGGGGAACCGGGGAGCTGTTTTTT. This encodes CASSLDGRGTGELFF.

The V and J genes are TRBV11-1 and TRBJ2-7; 7 nucleotides align to TRBD2. This CDR3 has 14 amino acids. Germline CDR1 and CDR2: SGHAT and FQDESV (reference sequence). V shed 5 bases and J 2 bases; nucleotides not matched to a gene: 6. CDR3 sequence (DNA): TGTGCCAGCAGCCCGGGACTATTTACCTACGAGCAGTACTTC. It yields the protein CASSPGLFTYEQYF.

The chain carries TRBV15 and TRBJ2-1; 16 nucleotides line up with TRBD2. The CDR3 length is 17 residues. V was pared by 0 bases and J by 8 bases, with 4 bases of the junction left unmatched. Germline values: CDR1 LNHNV, CDR2 YYDKDF (reference sequence). The CDR3 reads CATSREGTSGRGDEQFF. In DNA form, the CDR3 reads TGTGCCACCAGCAGAGAGGGGACTAGCGGGAGGGGTGATGAGCAGTTCTTC.

The V gene is TRBV27, the J gene TRBJ2-3; D is possibly TRBD2 (5 bases). The CDR3 spans 15 residues. Between the trimmed V and J ends, which lost 0 bases and 3 bases, there was a span of 10 bases. Per germline, CDR1 MNHEY and CDR2 SMNVEV (reference sequence). CDR3 nucleotides: TGTGCCAGCAGTTTATCCTCGCGGGTGACAGATACGCAGTATTTT. Translation: CASSLSSRVTDTQYF.

The gene calls are TRBV11-2 and TRBJ1-1; no reliable D call. Deletions cut 2 bases from V and 0 bases from J, with 4 bases between. The CDR3 consists of 13 residues. Germline V gene sequence: CDR1 SGHAT, CDR2 FQNNGV. The DNA for the CDR3 is TGTGCCAGCAGCTTACGGGTGAACACTGAAGCTTTCTTT. Residues: CASSLRVNTEAFF.

This clone occurred a few times. The chain carries TRBV30 and TRBJ2-7, with D perhaps TRBD1 (6 bases). This CDR3 region has 13 residues. Germline lookup yields CDR1 GTSNPN and CDR2 SVGIG (reference sequence). Trimming left V 4 bases short and J 1 base short, with 11 bases between. The CDR3 nucleotides read TGTGCCTGGACCAGGGGAATGTCCTACGAGCAGTACTTC. Its translation: CAWTRGMSYEQYF.

This chain uses TRBV5-4 with TRBJ2-5; 10 bases line up with TRBD2. This CDR3 comprises 18 residues. The J segment lost 3 bases and the V segment lost 4 bases, leaving 15 bases of the junction unmatched. The germline V gene encodes CDR1 SGHNT and CDR2 YYREEE (reference sequence). As DNA, the CDR3 is TGTGCCAGCAGCGGGGCAGCGGGAGGGCGACTCCGGGAAGAGACCCAGTACTTC. This sequence encodes CASSGAAGGRLREETQYF.

The gene calls are TRBV5-1 and TRBJ1-1; 9 bases are a match to TRBD1. Germline V gene lookup returns CDR1 SGHRS and CDR2 YFSETQ. The CDR3 is made up of 14 amino acids. J lost 3 bases, V lost 5 bases, and 5 bases had no gene match. The CDR3 nucleotides read TGCGCCAGCAGACCTCGGGACAGGGACACTGAAGCTTTCTTT. It translates to CASRPRDRDTEAFF.

This chain links TRBV19 with TRBJ1-1; TRBD1 matches 8 bases. V lost 7 bases, J lost 0 bases, and 7 bases stayed unmatched. The germline V gene has CDR1 LNHDA and CDR2 SQIVND (reference sequence). The length of the CDR3 is 15 residues. Written as DNA, the CDR3 is TGTGCCAGTACCAGGGGACAGGCGGTGAACACTGAAGCTTTCTTT. It yields the protein CASTRGQAVNTEAFF.

The V and J genes are TRBV4-2 and TRBJ2-7; the match to TRBD2 covers 10 bases. CDR3 size: 18 residues. J gave up 7 bases and V 0 bases, and 15 bases lay outside the gene matches. Germline V CDR1 and CDR2: LGHNA, YNFKEQ. CDR3 nucleotides: TGTGCCAGCAGCCAAGACGTGACCTCCGCTAGCGGGAGTGTTGAGCAGTACTTC. This encodes CASSQDVTSASGSVEQYF.

CDR3 coding DNA: TGTGCCAGCAGTGAGGCAGGGCATGAGGCTGAAGCTTTCTTT. It translates to CASSEAGHEAEAFF. The chain joins TRBV25-1 to TRBJ1-1; D perhaps matches TRBD1 (5 bases). V shed 3 bases and J shed 6 bases, with 14 bases lying between them. CDR3 length equals 14 residues. Germline-derived CDR1 and CDR2 are MGHDK and SYGVNS.

V and J are TRBV5-4 and TRBJ2-1; 9 positions match TRBD1. The J segment lost 7 bases and the V segment lost 3 bases, leaving 8 bases of the junction unmatched. This CDR3 comprises 15 residues. Germline V gene lookup returns CDR1 SGHNT and CDR2 YYREEE (reference sequence). This chain's CDR3 is CASSYRQGDLNEQFF. CDR3 nucleotide sequence: TGTGCCAGCAGCTACCGACAGGGGGACCTTAATGAGCAGTTCTTC.

This clone was recorded only once. The V gene is TRBV6-1, the J gene TRBJ1-4; D perhaps matches TRBD1 (6 bases). The CDR3 spans 15 residues. In germline, CDR1 is MNHNS, CDR2 SASEGT. The ends were cut back, 3 bases at V and 4 bases at J, with 12 bases in the middle. The CDR3 here is CASSDRRGVNEKLFF. The CDR3 DNA is TGTGCCAGCAGTGATCGCAGGGGCGTTAATGAAAAACTGTTTTTT.

This chain connects TRBV5-6 to TRBJ2-1; weak D call: TRBD1 (5 bases). Deletions cut 7 bases from V and 5 bases from J, with 19 bases between. This CDR3 has 15 residues. Per germline, CDR1 SGHDT and CDR2 YYEEEE. The CDR3 nucleotides read TGTGCCAGCGGCGCTTGGGGTATGGGGCACAATGAGCAGTTCTTC. It yields the protein CASGAWGMGHNEQFF.

The rearrangement uses TRBV2 and TRBJ2-1, with 7 bases fitting TRBD2. There are 15 residues in the CDR3. Germline CDR1 and CDR2: SNHLY and FYNNEI. The ends lost 6 bases at V and 2 bases at J; junction bases unmatched: 7. CDR3 residues: CASRGRSGPYNEQFF. The CDR3 bases are TGTGCCAGCAGAGGACGTAGCGGGCCCTACAATGAGCAGTTCTTC.

The rearrangement links TRBV7-8 to TRBJ1-1; a weak D match, TRBD1 (6 bases). The CDR3 length is 14 residues. The V and J ends lost 8 bases and 4 bases respectively, with 17 bases between them. Looked up from germline, CDR1 is SGHVS and CDR2 is FQNEAQ. The CDR3 DNA reads as TGTGCCAGCTCTTACAGGGAAATTGGCACTGAAGCTTTCTTT. Translating it yields CASSYREIGTEAFF.

The gene calls are TRBV27 and TRBJ1-2; a possible D gene is TRBD1 (6 bases). Germline lookup yields CDR1 MNHEY and CDR2 SMNVEV (reference sequence). Trimming removed 4 bases from V and 4 bases from J, with 16 bases in between. The CDR3 sequence is 15 residues long. The CDR3 protein is CASSSLPGQLYGYTF. DNA for the CDR3: TGTGCCAGCAGTTCCCTTCCGGGACAACTCTATGGCTACACCTTC.

The chain links TRBV6-5 to TRBJ2-7; D is perhaps TRBD1 (6 bases). The germline CDR1 and CDR2 sequences are MNHEY and SVGAGI. The CDR3 has 15 residues. The germline V and J ends were trimmed by 2 bases and 3 bases, with 14 bases remaining between them. The CDR3 loop reads CASSYNMNRVYEQYF. DNA for the CDR3: TGTGCCAGCAGTTACAATATGAACAGGGTCTACGAGCAGTACTTC.

V is TRBV29-1 and J is TRBJ2-3, with 9 bases fitting TRBD2. The CDR3 contains 14 residues. From germline, CDR1 is SQVTM and CDR2 ANQGSEA. Unmatched junction bases numbered 6, after V lost 6 bases and J lost 2 bases. The chain's CDR3 is CSVAGLANTDTQYF. The CDR3 bases are TGCAGCGTGGCGGGACTAGCAAACACAGATACGCAGTATTTT.

This clone was seen a single time. V gene TRBV10-3 combines with J gene TRBJ2-7, with 7 bases identical to TRBD2. V was clipped by 6 bases and J by 3 bases; unmatched bases: 8. The CDR3 is 14 amino acids. CDR1 and CDR2 from the germline V gene are ENHRY and SYGVKD. The DNA of the CDR3 is TGTGCCATCAGGATGGGGAGCGGGGTCTACGAGCAGTACTTC. Amino acids: CAIRMGSGVYEQYF.

The CDR3 loop reads CASSVDRGYEQYF. Written as DNA, the CDR3 is TGTGCCAGCAGCGTAGATCGGGGGTATGAGCAGTACTTC. V and J are TRBV9 and TRBJ2-7; a weak D match, TRBD2 (6 bases). With 0 bases removed from V and 7 bases from J, the gap between germline ends came to 11 bases. This CDR3 contains 13 residues. Per germline, CDR1 SGDLS and CDR2 YYNGEE.

The V gene is TRBV11-2, the J gene TRBJ2-1; no definite D call. The V gene's germline CDR1 is SGHAT and CDR2 FQNNGV. Trimming left V 5 bases short and J 7 bases short, with 12 bases between. CDR3 length equals 13 residues. The CDR3 DNA sequence: TGTGCCAGCAGCCCCGACACGTGGAATGAGCAGTTCTTC. This translates into CASSPDTWNEQFF.

The rearrangement links TRBV13 to TRBJ2-7; weak D call: TRBD2 (7 bases). The germline V and J ends were trimmed by 5 bases and 3 bases, with 17 bases remaining between them. There are 15 residues in the CDR3. Germline V gene lookup returns CDR1 PRHDT and CDR2 FYEKMQ (reference sequence). CDR3 nucleotides: TGTGCCAGCAGCCGCCGAGGGGGAGGGGGCTACGAGCAGTACTTC. Amino acid sequence: CASSRRGGGGYEQYF. The whole variable domain, remainder taken from reference TRBV13 and TRBJ2-7, is AAGVIQSPRHLIKEKRETATLKCYPIPRHDTVYWYQQGPGQDPQFLISFYEKMQSDKGSIPDRFSAQQFSDYHSELNMSSLELGDSALYFCASSRRGGGGYEQYFGPGTRLTVT.

The rearrangement uses TRBV5-1 and TRBJ2-7; 13 bases agree with TRBD2. Germline CDR1 reads SGHRS; CDR2 reads YFSETQ. CDR3 length: 14 amino acids. V lost 3 bases, J lost 5 bases, and 2 bases stayed unmatched. CDR3 sequence: CASSSGTSGNEQYF. The CDR3 DNA follows: TGCGCCAGCAGCTCGGGGACTAGCGGGAACGAGCAGTACTTC. Looking up the rest from reference TRBV5-1 and TRBJ2-7 gives the full variable domain: KAGVTQTPRYLIKTRGQQVTLSCSPISGHRSVSWYQQTPGQGLQFLFEYFSETQRNKGNFPGRFSGRQFSNSRSEMNVSTLELGDSALYLCASSSGTSGNEQYFGPGTRLTVT.

This clone showed up just once. The J gene is TRBJ2-3, the V gene TRBV5-1; 8 bases are shared with TRBD2. The CDR3 length is 15 residues. CDR1 is SGHRS and CDR2 is YFSETQ in the germline V gene. The trim removed 1 base at V and 3 bases at J, leaving 4 bases unmatched. For the CDR3, the DNA is TGCGCCAGCAGCTTGTGGACTAGCACTACAGATACGCAGTATTTT. This encodes CASSLWTSTTDTQYF.

This chain connects TRBV19 to TRBJ1-2, with a weak D call TRBD1 (6 bases). The V gene lost 3 bases and the J gene lost 5 bases, with 13 bases spanning the gap. The CDR3 has 14 residues. Germline CDR1 LNHDA, CDR2 SQIVND (reference sequence). The CDR3 bases are TGTGCCAGTAGTATTGGACAGCGTAAATATGGCTACACCTTC. Amino acids: CASSIGQRKYGYTF.